This is a list of T cell receptor beta chains from one sample in a study of cytomegalovirus exposure and HLA in healthy donors. Sequencing was performed with immunoSEQ multiplex PCR; in TCRdb, only in-frame clones are kept and a portion is missing. The repertoire has 150,000 or so clones, approximately 84% of them found once; the top ten carry less than 2.5%. Sequencing used PBMCs. These receptors all stem from a woman under 30 in good health and CMV-seronegative. The CDR3 runs from the conserved cysteine through the conserved F or W. The D gene is left open where the match is weak. Size values are once, few and many counts, or a class for expanded clones, and some rows have none.

v_call: TRBV6-1
j_call: TRBJ1-4
d_call: NA
clone_size: NA
cdr3_aa: CASSGHLAGEKLFF
cdr3_nt: TGTGCCAGCAGTGGGCACCTGGCGGGAGAAAAACTGTTTTTT

v_call: TRBV2
j_call: TRBJ1-1
d_call: NA
clone_size: NA
cdr3_aa: CASSGWPNTEAFF
cdr3_nt: TGTGCCAGCAGTGGGTGGCCTAACACTGAAGCTTTCTTT

v_call: TRBV7-2
j_call: TRBJ2-7
d_call: NA
clone_size: NA
cdr3_aa: CASSPLGRAGEQYF
cdr3_nt: TGTGCCAGCAGCCCCCTCGGCAGGGCCGGGGAGCAGTACTTC

v_call: TRBV5-5
j_call: TRBJ2-3
d_call: NA
clone_size: NA
cdr3_aa: CASSLTGPDTQYF
cdr3_nt: TGTGCCAGCAGCCTTACAGGGCCAGATACGCAGTATTTT

v_call: TRBV19
j_call: TRBJ1-2
d_call: NA
clone_size: NA
cdr3_aa: CASSIGGVVNGYTF
cdr3_nt: TGTGCCAGTAGTATCGGGGGAGTGGTCAATGGCTACACCTTC

v_call: TRBV11-1
j_call: TRBJ2-7
d_call: TRBD1
clone_size: few
cdr3_aa: CASSPRGPPPPYEQYF
cdr3_nt: TGTGCCAGCAGCCCGAGGGGGCCTCCCCCGCCCTACGAGCAGTACTTC

v_call: TRBV6-5
j_call: TRBJ1-5
d_call: TRBD1
clone_size: NA
cdr3_aa: CASSRGQDGQPQHF
cdr3_nt: TGTGCCAGCAGCCGAGGACAGGATGGGCAGCCCCAGCATTTT

v_call: TRBV11-2
j_call: TRBJ1-1
d_call: TRBD1
clone_size: NA
cdr3_aa: CASSLTLSLTGIRFSAFF
cdr3_nt: TGTGCCAGCAGCTTAACCCTTTCATTGACAGGGATCAGATTTTCGGCTTTCTTT

v_call: TRBV7-9
j_call: TRBJ2-7
d_call: NA
clone_size: NA
cdr3_aa: CSSSLGGLGEQYF
cdr3_nt: TGTTCCAGCAGCTTGGGAGGTTTGGGCGAGCAGTACTTC

v_call: TRBV6-6
j_call: TRBJ2-7
d_call: NA
clone_size: NA
cdr3_aa: CASSYYRQLSSYEQYF
cdr3_nt: TGTGCCAGCAGTTACTACAGACAGCTGAGCTCCTACGAGCAGTACTTC

v_call: TRBV6-5
j_call: TRBJ1-5
d_call: TRBD1
clone_size: NA
cdr3_aa: CATRQGSNQPQHF
cdr3_nt: TGTGCCACCCGACAGGGTAGCAATCAGCCCCAGCATTTT

v_call: TRBV7-7
j_call: TRBJ2-7
d_call: TRBD2
clone_size: NA
cdr3_aa: CASSPGLAGLYEQYF
cdr3_nt: TGTGCTAGCAGTCCTGGACTAGCGGGACTCTACGAGCAGTACTTC

v_call: TRBV27
j_call: TRBJ1-1
d_call: TRBD1
clone_size: few
cdr3_aa: CATTGGTEAFF
cdr3_nt: TGTGCCACCACAGGGGGCACTGAAGCTTTCTTT

v_call: TRBV28
j_call: TRBJ2-7
d_call: TRBD2
clone_size: NA
cdr3_aa: CASSLIAGVFEQYF
cdr3_nt: TGTGCCAGCAGTTTAATTGCGGGAGTGTTCGAGCAGTACTTC

v_call: TRBV30
j_call: TRBJ2-5
d_call: TRBD2
clone_size: NA
cdr3_aa: CAWSYGTSGSGETQYF
cdr3_nt: TGTGCCTGGAGTTATGGGACTAGCGGGAGTGGTGAGACCCAGTACTTC

v_call: TRBV9
j_call: TRBJ2-3
d_call: TRBD2
clone_size: once
cdr3_aa: CASSIAGTSLNTQYF
cdr3_nt: TGTGCCAGCAGCATTGCCGGGACTAGCTTAAATACGCAGTATTTT

v_call: TRBV19
j_call: TRBJ2-7
d_call: TRBD1
clone_size: few
cdr3_aa: CASSHRGLLSYEQYF
cdr3_nt: TGTGCCAGTAGCCACAGGGGGCTTCTATCCTACGAGCAGTACTTC

v_call: TRBV19
j_call: TRBJ2-5
d_call: TRBD2
clone_size: few
cdr3_aa: CASSRTASGDPWRYQETQYF
cdr3_nt: TGTGCCAGTAGTAGAACGGCTAGCGGGGATCCCTGGCGCTACCAAGAGACCCAGTACTTC

v_call: TRBV28
j_call: TRBJ1-6
d_call: TRBD1
clone_size: NA
cdr3_aa: CASSLGQGYNSPLHF
cdr3_nt: TGTGCCAGCAGCCTCGGACAGGGGTATAATTCACCCCTCCACTTT

v_call: TRBV7-8
j_call: TRBJ2-7
d_call: NA
clone_size: NA
cdr3_aa: CASSSGRVSYEQYF
cdr3_nt: TGTGCCAGCAGCTCAGGGCGCGTGTCCTACGAGCAGTACTTC

v_call: TRBV29-1
j_call: TRBJ1-2
d_call: NA
clone_size: NA
cdr3_aa: CSVRGASGYGHTF
cdr3_nt: TGCAGCGTTCGGGGGGCATCTGGCTATGGCCACACCTTC

v_call: TRBV30
j_call: TRBJ2-3
d_call: TRBD2
clone_size: NA
cdr3_aa: CAWSVVPRLADSTDTQYF
cdr3_nt: TGTGCCTGGAGTGTAGTCCCCCGACTAGCAGATAGCACAGATACGCAGTATTTT

v_call: TRBV4-2
j_call: TRBJ2-3
d_call: TRBD2
clone_size: few
cdr3_aa: CASSQEPAGATDTQYF
cdr3_nt: TGTGCCAGCAGCCAAGAGCCAGCGGGGGCCACAGATACGCAGTATTTT

v_call: TRBV4-1
j_call: TRBJ2-1
d_call: TRBD1
clone_size: once
cdr3_aa: CASSQDDRAIYNEQFF
cdr3_nt: TGCGCCAGCAGCCAAGACGACAGGGCCATTTACAATGAGCAGTTCTTC

v_call: TRBV9
j_call: TRBJ2-7
d_call: NA
clone_size: NA
cdr3_aa: CASSVDQYEQYF
cdr3_nt: TGTGCCAGCAGCGTAGATCAGTACGAGCAGTACTTC

v_call: TRBV11-3
j_call: TRBJ2-2
d_call: NA
clone_size: few
cdr3_aa: CASSRRAGELFF
cdr3_nt: TGTGCCAGCAGCCGGAGGGCCGGGGAGCTGTTTTTT

v_call: TRBV18
j_call: TRBJ2-3
d_call: TRBD2
clone_size: NA
cdr3_aa: CASSPPTGGASTDTQYF
cdr3_nt: TGTGCCAGCTCACCACCAACGGGGGGGGCTAGCACAGATACGCAGTATTTT

v_call: TRBV7-9
j_call: TRBJ2-3
d_call: TRBD2
clone_size: NA
cdr3_aa: CASSLTSGKGDTQYF
cdr3_nt: TGTGCCAGCAGCCTGACTAGCGGGAAGGGAGATACGCAGTATTTT

v_call: TRBV6-5
j_call: TRBJ2-6
d_call: NA
clone_size: NA
cdr3_aa: CAIRGSSGANVLTF
cdr3_nt: TGTGCCATCCGAGGTAGCTCTGGGGCCAACGTCCTGACTTTC

v_call: TRBV7-2
j_call: TRBJ2-7
d_call: NA
clone_size: NA
cdr3_aa: CASSPVDGSSYEQYF
cdr3_nt: TGTGCCAGCAGCCCAGTGGACGGGAGCTCCTACGAGCAGTACTTC

v_call: TRBV28
j_call: TRBJ1-3
d_call: TRBD1
clone_size: once
cdr3_aa: CASADRPGNTIYF
cdr3_nt: TGTGCCAGCGCGGACAGGCCGGGAAACACCATATATTTT

v_call: TRBV5-1
j_call: TRBJ2-5
d_call: TRBD1
clone_size: NA
cdr3_aa: CASTNTQGQETQYF
cdr3_nt: TGCGCCAGCACTAACACACAGGGGCAAGAGACCCAGTACTTC

v_call: TRBV7-9
j_call: TRBJ1-4
d_call: NA
clone_size: NA
cdr3_aa: CASSGADEKLFF
cdr3_nt: TGTGCCAGCTCAGGGGCGGATGAAAAACTGTTTTTT

v_call: TRBV11-2
j_call: TRBJ1-2
d_call: NA
clone_size: NA
cdr3_aa: CASSSRSRNYGYTF
cdr3_nt: TGTGCCAGCAGCTCAAGGTCCAGGAACTATGGCTACACCTTC

v_call: TRBV28
j_call: TRBJ2-7
d_call: NA
clone_size: NA
cdr3_aa: CASYFPGHNYEQYF
cdr3_nt: TGTGCCAGCTACTTCCCGGGACACAACTACGAGCAGTACTTC

v_call: TRBV15
j_call: TRBJ1-1
d_call: NA
clone_size: NA
cdr3_aa: CATSRDQGSYTEAFF
cdr3_nt: TGTGCCACCAGCAGAGATCAGGGGTCGTACACTGAAGCTTTCTTT

v_call: TRBV2
j_call: TRBJ1-5
d_call: NA
clone_size: NA
cdr3_aa: CASRGQANQPQHF
cdr3_nt: TGTGCCAGCAGGGGGCAGGCCAATCAGCCCCAGCATTTT

v_call: TRBV18
j_call: TRBJ1-2
d_call: TRBD1
clone_size: NA
cdr3_aa: CASSPGQGQGGYTF
cdr3_nt: TGTGCCAGCTCACCAGGACAGGGGCAGGGAGGCTACACCTTC

v_call: TRBV7-2
j_call: TRBJ1-6
d_call: NA
clone_size: NA
cdr3_aa: CASSLVGSPGNSPLHF
cdr3_nt: TGTGCCAGCAGCTTAGTAGGTTCCCCCGGGAATTCACCCCTCCACTTT

v_call: TRBV28
j_call: TRBJ2-2
d_call: NA
clone_size: NA
cdr3_aa: CASSLWKLPAGELFF
cdr3_nt: TGTGCCAGCAGTTTATGGAAGTTACCGGCCGGGGAGCTGTTTTTT

v_call: TRBV6-6
j_call: TRBJ2-7
d_call: NA
clone_size: NA
cdr3_aa: CASTVQGGGYEQYF
cdr3_nt: TGTGCCAGCACCGTCCAAGGCGGCGGCTACGAGCAGTACTTC

v_call: TRBV11-2
j_call: TRBJ2-5
d_call: TRBD2
clone_size: NA
cdr3_aa: CASSLDFWAGVDGETQYF
cdr3_nt: TGTGCCAGCAGCTTAGATTTCTGGGCGGGAGTGGATGGAGAGACCCAGTACTTC

v_call: TRBV2
j_call: TRBJ2-1
d_call: NA
clone_size: NA
cdr3_aa: CASNFFMVDEQFF
cdr3_nt: TGTGCCAGCAACTTCTTTATGGTGGATGAGCAGTTCTTC

v_call: TRBV7-3
j_call: TRBJ1-1
d_call: NA
clone_size: NA
cdr3_aa: CASSLTGGDTEAFF
cdr3_nt: TGTGCCAGCAGCTTGACAGGTGGGGACACTGAAGCTTTCTTT

v_call: TRBV18
j_call: TRBJ2-7
d_call: TRBD2
clone_size: NA
cdr3_aa: CASSNGLAGAYEQYF
cdr3_nt: TGTGCCAGCTCAAACGGACTAGCGGGAGCCTACGAGCAGTACTTC

v_call: TRBV30
j_call: TRBJ2-1
d_call: NA
clone_size: once
cdr3_aa: CAWSPTSFGYNEQFF
cdr3_nt: TGTGCCTGGAGTCCTACTAGCTTCGGCTACAATGAGCAGTTCTTC

v_call: TRBV29-1
j_call: TRBJ2-3
d_call: TRBD2
clone_size: NA
cdr3_aa: CSVEPAGRTDTQYF
cdr3_nt: TGCAGCGTTGAACCAGCGGGGCGCACAGATACGCAGTATTTT

v_call: TRBV20-1
j_call: TRBJ1-2
d_call: NA
clone_size: few
cdr3_aa: CSARVTLGYTF
cdr3_nt: TGCAGTGCTAGGGTCACTTTGGGCTACACCTTC

v_call: TRBV29-1
j_call: TRBJ2-7
d_call: NA
clone_size: NA
cdr3_aa: CSVEIEGSSYEQYF
cdr3_nt: TGCAGCGTTGAGATAGAAGGGAGCTCCTACGAGCAGTACTTC

v_call: TRBV29-1
j_call: TRBJ1-2
d_call: NA
clone_size: NA
cdr3_aa: CSVQKSVSYTF
cdr3_nt: TGCAGCGTTCAGAAAAGTGTCTCCTACACCTTC

v_call: TRBV7-2
j_call: TRBJ1-4
d_call: TRBD1
clone_size: NA
cdr3_aa: CASRRTGGDEKLFF
cdr3_nt: TGTGCCAGCAGGCGGACAGGGGGAGATGAAAAACTGTTTTTT

v_call: TRBV7-6
j_call: TRBJ1-2
d_call: TRBD1
clone_size: NA
cdr3_aa: CASSPGQGGYGYTF
cdr3_nt: TGTGCCAGCAGCCCGGGACAGGGCGGCTATGGCTACACCTTC

v_call: TRBV11-2
j_call: TRBJ2-3
d_call: TRBD2
clone_size: NA
cdr3_aa: CASRKLASDTQYF
cdr3_nt: TGTGCCAGCAGGAAACTAGCGTCAGATACGCAGTATTTT

v_call: TRBV11-2
j_call: TRBJ1-1
d_call: NA
clone_size: NA
cdr3_aa: CASSLGRGGANTEAFF
cdr3_nt: TGTGCCAGCAGCTTAGGGCGGGGGGGGGCAAACACTGAAGCTTTCTTT